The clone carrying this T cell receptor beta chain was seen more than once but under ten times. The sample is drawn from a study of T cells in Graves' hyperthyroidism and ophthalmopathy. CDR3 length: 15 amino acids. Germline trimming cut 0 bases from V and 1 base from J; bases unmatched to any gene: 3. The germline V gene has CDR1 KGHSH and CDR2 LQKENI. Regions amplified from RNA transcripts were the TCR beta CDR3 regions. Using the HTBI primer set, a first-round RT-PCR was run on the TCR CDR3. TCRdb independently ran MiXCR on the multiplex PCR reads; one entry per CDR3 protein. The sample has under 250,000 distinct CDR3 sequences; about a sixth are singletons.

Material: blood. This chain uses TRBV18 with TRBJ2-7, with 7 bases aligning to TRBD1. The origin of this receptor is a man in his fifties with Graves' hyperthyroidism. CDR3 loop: CASSPPQGVSYEQYF. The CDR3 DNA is TGTGCCAGCTCACCACCGCAGGGGGTTTCCTACGAGCAGTACTTC.